The source of this T cell receptor beta chain is a study of T cells after yellow fever vaccination. General study findings and limits: A weaker but faster secondary response was observed, peaking on day 5 versus 15.

This clonotype has at least ten counts. The antigen remains undetermined. Synthesis of TCR cDNA relied on 5'RACE template switching, which attached a universal primer site and UMIs. TCRdb re-called the 5' RACE reads through MiXCR, storing one row per CDR3 protein. The table shows some 220,000 distinct CDR3 sequences, with under 3.5% occurring only once. Germline V gene data show CDR1 as SGDLS and CDR2 as YYNGEE. The CDR3 length is 16 residues. The V gene lost 0 bases and the J gene lost 5 bases, with 15 bases spanning the gap. The material was CD4+ T cells sorted from PBMCs, obtained 10 days after the yellow fever booster vaccination. This receptor was obtained from a young man who received the YFV17D yellow fever vaccine. V gene TRBV9 combines with J gene TRBJ2-1; tentative D call: TRBD1 (5 bases). CDR3 DNA: TGTGCCAGCAGCGTAGGGGGCTACGCCGTTGACAATGAGCAGTTCTTC. Translating it yields CASSVGGYAVDNEQFF.